This TCR beta chain was recorded in a study of long-term antiretroviral therapy in people with HIV. Every single participant having HIV got treatment inside the United States. The CDR3 is made up of 14 amino acids. The V segment lost 5 bases and the J segment 4 bases; nucleotides outside the gene matches: 4. Germline CDR1 reads MGHRA; CDR2 reads YSYEKL. Survey level was the resolution at which the v3.0 immunoSEQ assay ran. For each individual sample, sequencing targeted 40,000-50,000 T-cell genomes. The table came from immunoSEQ multiplex PCR; TCRdb's copy has only in-frame clones and leaves some out. The repertoire holds 30,000 to 40,000 clones, over 65% seen once, with just over 7% in the top ten.

The chain carries TRBV4-1 and TRBJ1-5; 8 bases match TRBD1. The sample here was unsorted PBMCs, taken 2 years after starting antiretroviral therapy. The receptor was derived from a woman between 50 and 59 years old with HIV. CDR3 DNA: TGCGCCAGCAGCACCCGGACAGGGAATCAGCCCCAGCATTTT. This gives the protein CASSTRTGNQPQHF.